This TCR beta chain derives from a study of blood T cells in healthy people across ages. The study's findings and limits: While age rose, TCR beta diversity per million T cells dropped in a roughly linear way.

About this clonotype itself: The antigen remains unidentified.

The CDR3 spans 14 residues. Germline loops: CDR1 SNHLY, CDR2 FYNNEI. Combining a sample-barcoded 5' primer with a J-beta primer mix, a second PCR ran for roughly 7 to 12 cycles. TCRdb called the 5' RACE reads again in MiXCR, with one record for every CDR3 protein. The sample contains around 800,000 distinct CDR3 sequences, roughly 25% of which appear only once. These same records also appear under a second study, on T cells of mothers and their children. As reported in that work: In both related and unrelated pairs, TCR recombination output is shaped similarly by thymic selection.

The sample taken for sequencing was blood. This TCR was recovered from a boy under 18 in good health. The chain carries TRBV2 and TRBJ2-1, with 10 bases matching TRBD2. The J call may be mistaken, given a closer DNA end match to TRBJ2-5. The CDR3 coding sequence is TGTGCCAGTACCGAGCGGGGGGGCCGGGAGACCCAGTACTTC. It codes for CASTERGGRETQYF.